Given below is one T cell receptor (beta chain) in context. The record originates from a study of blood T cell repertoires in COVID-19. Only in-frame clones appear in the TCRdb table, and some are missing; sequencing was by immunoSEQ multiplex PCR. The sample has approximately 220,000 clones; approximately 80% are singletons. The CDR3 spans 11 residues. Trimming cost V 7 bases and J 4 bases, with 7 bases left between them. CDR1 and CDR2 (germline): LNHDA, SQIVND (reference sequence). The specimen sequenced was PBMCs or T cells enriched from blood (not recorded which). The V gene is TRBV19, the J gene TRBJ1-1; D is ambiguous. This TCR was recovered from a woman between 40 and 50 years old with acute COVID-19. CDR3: CASKVSTEAFF. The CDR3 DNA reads TGTGCCAGTAAAGTCAGCACTGAAGCTTTCTTT.